This T cell receptor beta chain is from a study of T cells after yellow fever vaccination. MiXCR, applied by TCRdb to the 5' RACE reads, yields one record per CDR3 protein. Of about 500,000 distinct CDR3 sequences in the sample, about a sixth were seen once. Whole-study results and caveats: Repertoires sorted by FACS could include abundant clonotypes that are contaminants from the bulk population.

Worth noting for this clonotype: What it recognizes is unknown.

The CDR3 consists of 15 residues. Germline trimming cut 5 bases from V and 7 bases from J; bases unmatched to any gene: 10. Germline CDR1 SGHTA, CDR2 FQGNSA. This sequence joins TRBV7-2 and TRBJ1-3; the match to TRBD1 covers 8 bases. Sequencing was performed on PBMCs, taken around 5 days after the first yellow fever vaccination. The TCR was taken from a man between 18 and 29 years old who received the YFV17D yellow fever vaccine. In nucleotides, the CDR3 is TGTGCCAGCAGCGACTACCGACAGGGGCGCAACACCATATATTTT. This encodes CASSDYRQGRNTIYF.